This T cell receptor beta chain was recorded in a study of blood T cells in healthy people across ages. Germline CDR1 DFQATT, CDR2 SNEGSKA (reference sequence). The CDR3 length is 16 residues. The J segment lost 8 bases and the V segment lost 4 bases, leaving 13 bases of the junction unmatched. Next came a second PCR, run for about 7 to 12 cycles, which used a sample-barcoded 5' primer along with a J-beta primer mix. Any given sample supplied a minimum of 3 million CDR3-containing paired-end reads. One entry per CDR3 protein results from TCRdb running MiXCR on the 5' RACE reads. The sample has 600,000 or so distinct CDR3 sequences; roughly 30% are singletons. Study-level points and caveats: Per million T cells, TCR beta diversity dropped roughly linearly as age increased. Donors of long life had a larger count of naive CD4+ cells and greater diversity than aged donors.

Of note for this clonotype: Its cognate antigen is unknown.

This receptor was obtained from a woman older than 75 in good health. Material: blood. This sequence joins TRBV20-1 and TRBJ2-1; TRBD1 matches at 11 bases. This CDR3 reads CSATNLGTGGCDEQFF. CDR3 DNA: TGCAGTGCTACTAACCTCGGGACAGGGGGTTGCGATGAGCAGTTCTTC.